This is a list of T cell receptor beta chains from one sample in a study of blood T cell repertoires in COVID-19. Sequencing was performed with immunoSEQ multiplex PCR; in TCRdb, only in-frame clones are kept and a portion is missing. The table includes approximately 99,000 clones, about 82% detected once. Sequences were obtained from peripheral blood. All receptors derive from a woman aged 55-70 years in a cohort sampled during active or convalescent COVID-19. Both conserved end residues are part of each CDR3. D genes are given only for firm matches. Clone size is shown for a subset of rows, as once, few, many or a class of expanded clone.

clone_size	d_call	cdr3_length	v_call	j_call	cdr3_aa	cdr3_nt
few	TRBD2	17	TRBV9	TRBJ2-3	CASSATSRIAGADTQYF	TGTGCCAGCAGCGCAACGTCAAGGATAGCGGGAGCAGATACGCAGTATTTT
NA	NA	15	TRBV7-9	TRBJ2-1	CASSLGAHKANEQFF	TGTGCCAGCAGCCTTGGGGCCCACAAAGCCAATGAGCAGTTCTTC
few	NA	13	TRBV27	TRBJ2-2	CASRPSGAGELFF	TGTGCCAGCAGACCTTCGGGGGCCGGGGAGCTGTTTTTT
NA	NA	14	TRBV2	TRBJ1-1	CASSFRGGRTEAFF	TGTGCCAGCAGTTTTCGGGGGGGGCGCACTGAAGCTTTCTTT
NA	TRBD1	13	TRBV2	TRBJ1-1	CASSLDRALEAFF	TGTGCCAGCAGTCTTGACAGGGCCCTTGAAGCTTTCTTT
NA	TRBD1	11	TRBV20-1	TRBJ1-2	CSARMDRVVTF	TGCAGTGCTAGAATGGACAGGGTCGTCACCTTC
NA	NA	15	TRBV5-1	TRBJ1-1	CASSLGRGGHTEAFF	TGCGCCAGCAGCTTGGGGCGGGGTGGTCACACTGAAGCTTTCTTT
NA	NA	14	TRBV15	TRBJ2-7	CATSRVYSSYEQYF	TGTGCCACCAGCAGAGTGTATTCCTCCTACGAGCAGTACTTC
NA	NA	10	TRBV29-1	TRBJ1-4	CSVGAEKLFF	TGCAGCGTTGGGGCAGAAAAACTGTTTTTT
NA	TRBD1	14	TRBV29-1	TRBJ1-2	CSVEKAGGRYGYTF	TGCAGCGTTGAAAAGGCAGGGGGCCGGTATGGCTACACCTTC
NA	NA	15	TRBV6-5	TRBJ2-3	CASSPPGLSTDTQYF	TGTGCCAGCAGTCCACCGGGACTCAGCACAGATACGCAGTATTTT
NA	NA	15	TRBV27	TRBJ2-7	CASKKFWRSSYEQYF	TGTGCCAGCAAAAAATTTTGGAGGAGCTCCTACGAGCAGTACTTC
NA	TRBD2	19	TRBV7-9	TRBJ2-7	CASSTTRTSNRTNTYEQYF	TGTGCCAGCAGCACAACCCGGACTAGCAATCGGACGAATACCTACGAGCAGTACTTC
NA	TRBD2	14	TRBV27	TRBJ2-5	CASRVAGTQETQYF	TGTGCCAGCAGGGTAGCGGGAACCCAAGAGACCCAGTACTTC
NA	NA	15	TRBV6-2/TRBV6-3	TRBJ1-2	CASSYSTRGTYGYTF	TGTGCCAGCAGTTACTCGACTAGAGGGACTTATGGCTACACCTTC
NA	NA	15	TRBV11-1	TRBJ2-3	CASSFSQGRGDTQYF	TGTGCCAGCAGCTTCTCTCAAGGGCGCGGGGATACGCAGTATTTT
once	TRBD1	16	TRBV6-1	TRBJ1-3	CASSADRGFARNTIYF	TGTGCCAGCAGTGCCGACAGGGGGTTCGCGAGAAACACCATATATTTT
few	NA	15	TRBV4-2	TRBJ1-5	CASSQERSPGQPQHF	TGTGCCAGCAGCCAAGAACGCAGCCCGGGGCAGCCCCAGCATTTT
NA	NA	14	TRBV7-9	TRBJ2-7	CASSLETATYEQYF	TGTGCCAGCAGCTTAGAGACAGCCACCTACGAGCAGTACTTC
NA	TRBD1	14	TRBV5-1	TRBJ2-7	CASSVLTGGYEQYF	TGCGCCAGCAGCGTACTGACAGGGGGCTACGAGCAGTACTTC
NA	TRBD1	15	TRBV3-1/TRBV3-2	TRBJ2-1	CASSPPRTGGSEQFF	TGTGCCAGCAGCCCTCCCCGAACAGGGGGCAGTGAGCAGTTCTTC
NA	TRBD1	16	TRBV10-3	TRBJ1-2	CAISESGQGRGYGYTF	TGTGCCATCAGTGAGTCGGGACAGGGGAGGGGCTATGGCTACACCTTC
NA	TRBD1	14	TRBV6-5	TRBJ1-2	CASSYGQGARGYTF	TGTGCCAGCAGTTACGGACAGGGGGCGCGAGGCTACACCTTC
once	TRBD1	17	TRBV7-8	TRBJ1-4	CASSSDRGNVLNEKLFF	TGTGCCAGCAGCTCAGACAGGGGGAACGTCTTAAATGAAAAACTGTTTTTT
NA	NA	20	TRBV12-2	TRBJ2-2	CASRFYTGKQGASYTGELFF	TGTGCAAGTCGCTTCTACACCGGGAAGCAGGGGGCATCGTACACCGGGGAGCTGTTTTTT
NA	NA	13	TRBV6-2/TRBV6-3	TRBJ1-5	CASSRGTGQPQHF	TGTGCCAGCAGTCGCGGGACGGGTCAGCCCCAGCATTTT
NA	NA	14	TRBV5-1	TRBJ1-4	CASSTNPGGEKLFF	TGCGCCAGCAGCACTAATCCAGGAGGGGAAAAACTGTTTTTT
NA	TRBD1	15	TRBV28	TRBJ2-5	CASSRQGTLGETQYF	TGTGCCAGCAGCCGACAGGGGACCCTTGGAGAGACCCAGTACTTC
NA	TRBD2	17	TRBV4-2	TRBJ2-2	CASSQVFPSGGTGELFF	TGTGCCAGCAGCCAAGTATTTCCTAGCGGTGGCACCGGGGAGCTGTTTTTT
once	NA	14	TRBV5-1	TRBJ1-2	CASSLVGGDDGYTF	TGCGCCAGCAGCTTGGTAGGGGGAGACGATGGCTACACCTTC
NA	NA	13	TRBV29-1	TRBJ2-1	CSAGGDSYNEQFF	TGCAGCGCTGGAGGGGACAGTTACAATGAGCAGTTCTTC
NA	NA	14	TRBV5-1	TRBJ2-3	CASSSGLSTDTQYF	TGCGCCAGCAGCTCGGGACTTTCGACAGATACGCAGTATTTT
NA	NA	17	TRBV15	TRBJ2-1	CATSRETGHQSYNEQFF	TGTGCCACCAGCCGAGAGACGGGACACCAATCCTACAATGAGCAGTTCTTC
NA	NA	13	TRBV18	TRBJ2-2	CASSPANTGELFF	TGTGCCAGCTCACCCGCGAACACCGGGGAGCTGTTTTTT
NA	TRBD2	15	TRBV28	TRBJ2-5	CAISRLAGVQETQYF	TGTGCCATCTCCCGGCTAGCGGGAGTCCAAGAGACCCAGTACTTC
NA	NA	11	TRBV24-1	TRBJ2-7	CATSAGGEQYF	TGTGCCACCAGCGCGGGCGGCGAGCAGTACTTC
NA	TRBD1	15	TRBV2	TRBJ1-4	CASSADRQGWEKLFF	TGTGCCAGCAGCGCAGATAGACAGGGGTGGGAAAAACTGTTTTTT
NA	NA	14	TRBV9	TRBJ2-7	CASSVEGHRGVQYF	TGTGCCAGCAGCGTAGAGGGACACCGAGGGGTGCAGTACTTC
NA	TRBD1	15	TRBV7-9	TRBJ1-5	CASSSRTGRGQPQHF	TGTGCCAGCAGCTCAAGGACAGGGCGAGGTCAGCCCCAGCATTTT
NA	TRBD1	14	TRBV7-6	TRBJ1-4	CASSLTYRGEKLFF	TGTGCCAGCAGCTTAACTTACAGGGGCGAAAAACTGTTTTTT